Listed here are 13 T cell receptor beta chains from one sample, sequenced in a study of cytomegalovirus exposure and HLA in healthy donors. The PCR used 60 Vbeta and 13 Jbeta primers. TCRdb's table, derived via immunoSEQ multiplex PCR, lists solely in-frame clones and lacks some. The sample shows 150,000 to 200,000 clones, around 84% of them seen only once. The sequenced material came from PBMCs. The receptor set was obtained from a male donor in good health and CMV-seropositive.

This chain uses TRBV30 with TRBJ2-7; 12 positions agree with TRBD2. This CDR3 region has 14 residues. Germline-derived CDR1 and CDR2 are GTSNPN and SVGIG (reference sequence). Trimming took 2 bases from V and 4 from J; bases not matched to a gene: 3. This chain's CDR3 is CAWSTGTSGYEQYF. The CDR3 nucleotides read TGTGCCTGGAGTACCGGGACTAGCGGGTACGAGCAGTACTTC.

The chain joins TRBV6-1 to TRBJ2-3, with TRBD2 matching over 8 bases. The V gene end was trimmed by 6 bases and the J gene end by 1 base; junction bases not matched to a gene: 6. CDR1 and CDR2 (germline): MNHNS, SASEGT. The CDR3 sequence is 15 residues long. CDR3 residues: CASRVTSGRTDTQYF. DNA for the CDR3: TGTGCCAGCAGAGTCACTAGCGGTCGCACAGATACGCAGTATTTT.

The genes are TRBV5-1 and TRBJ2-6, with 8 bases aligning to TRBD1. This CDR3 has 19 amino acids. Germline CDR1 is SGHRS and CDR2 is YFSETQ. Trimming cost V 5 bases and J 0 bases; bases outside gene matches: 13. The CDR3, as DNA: TGCGCCAGCAGGCGTGCGCCGGGACAGGATAACTCTGGGGCCAACGTCCTGACTTTC. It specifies CASRRAPGQDNSGANVLTF.

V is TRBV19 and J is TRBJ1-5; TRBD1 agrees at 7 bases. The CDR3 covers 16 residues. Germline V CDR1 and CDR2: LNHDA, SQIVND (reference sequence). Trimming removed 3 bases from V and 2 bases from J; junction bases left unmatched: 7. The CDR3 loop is CASSIGTGVGNQPQHF. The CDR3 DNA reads TGTGCCAGTAGTATCGGTACAGGGGTGGGCAATCAGCCCCAGCATTTT.

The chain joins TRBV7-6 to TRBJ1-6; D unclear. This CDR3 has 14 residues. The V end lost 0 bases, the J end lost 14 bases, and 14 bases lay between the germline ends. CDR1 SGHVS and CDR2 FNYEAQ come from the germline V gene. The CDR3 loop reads CASSLAGEVVALHF. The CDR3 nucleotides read TGTGCCAGCAGCTTAGCCGGGGAGGTTGTAGCCCTCCACTTT.

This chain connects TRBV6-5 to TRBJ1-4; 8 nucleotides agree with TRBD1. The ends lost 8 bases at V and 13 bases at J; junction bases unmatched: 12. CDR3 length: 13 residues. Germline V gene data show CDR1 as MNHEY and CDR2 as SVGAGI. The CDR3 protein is CASGGTGILGLFF. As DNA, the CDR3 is TGTGCCAGCGGCGGGACAGGAATCCTTGGACTGTTTTTT.

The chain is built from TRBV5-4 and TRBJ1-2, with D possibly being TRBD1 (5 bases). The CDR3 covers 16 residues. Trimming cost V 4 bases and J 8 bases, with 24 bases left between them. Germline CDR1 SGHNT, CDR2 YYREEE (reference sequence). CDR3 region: CASSPGRDWIEEGYTF. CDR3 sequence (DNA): TGTGCCAGCAGCCCAGGACGGGACTGGATAGAGGAAGGCTACACCTTC.

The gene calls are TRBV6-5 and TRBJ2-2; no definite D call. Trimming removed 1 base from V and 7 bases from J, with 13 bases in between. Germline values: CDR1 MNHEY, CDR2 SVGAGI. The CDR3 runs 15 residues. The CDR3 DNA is TGTGCCAGCAGTTACTACGCCCTGAGCGTCGGGGAGCTGTTTTTT. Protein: CASSYYALSVGELFF.

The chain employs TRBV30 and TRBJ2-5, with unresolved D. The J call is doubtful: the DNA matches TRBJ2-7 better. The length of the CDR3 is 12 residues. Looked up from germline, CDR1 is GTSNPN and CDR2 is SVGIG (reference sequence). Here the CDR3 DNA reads TGTGCCTGGAGTGTGTCTTCCTACGAGCAGTACTTC. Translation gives CAWSVSSYEQYF.

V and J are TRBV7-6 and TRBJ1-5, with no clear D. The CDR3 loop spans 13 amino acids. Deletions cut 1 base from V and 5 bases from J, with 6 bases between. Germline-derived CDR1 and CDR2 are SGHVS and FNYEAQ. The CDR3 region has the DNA TGTGCCAGCAGCTTAGTAGAAGATCAGCCCCAGCATTTT. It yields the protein CASSLVEDQPQHF. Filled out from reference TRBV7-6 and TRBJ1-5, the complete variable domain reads GAGVSQSPRYKVTKRGQDVALRCDPISGHVSLYWYRQALGQGPEFLTYFNYEAQQDKSGLPNDRFSAERPEGSISTLTIQRTEQRDSAMYRCASSLVEDQPQHFGDGTRLSIL.

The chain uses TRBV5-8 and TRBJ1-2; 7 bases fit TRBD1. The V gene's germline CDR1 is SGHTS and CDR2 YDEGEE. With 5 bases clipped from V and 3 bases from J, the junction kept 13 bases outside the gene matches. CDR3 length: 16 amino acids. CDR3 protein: CASSHMTGSQYYGYTF. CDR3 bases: TGTGCCAGCAGTCATATGACAGGGTCCCAGTACTATGGCTACACCTTC.

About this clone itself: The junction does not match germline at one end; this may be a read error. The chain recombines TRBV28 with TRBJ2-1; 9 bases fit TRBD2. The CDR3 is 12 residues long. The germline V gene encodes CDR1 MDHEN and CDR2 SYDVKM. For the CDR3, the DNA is TGTGCCAGCAGTTTGACCGCGGGAGGGCAAGTCTTC. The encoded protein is CASSLTAGGQVF.

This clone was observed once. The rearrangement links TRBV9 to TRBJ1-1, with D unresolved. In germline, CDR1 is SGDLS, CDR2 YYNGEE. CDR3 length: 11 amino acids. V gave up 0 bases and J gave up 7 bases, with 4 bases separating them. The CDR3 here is CASSVGVEAFF. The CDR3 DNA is TGTGCCAGCAGCGTAGGAGTTGAAGCTTTCTTT.